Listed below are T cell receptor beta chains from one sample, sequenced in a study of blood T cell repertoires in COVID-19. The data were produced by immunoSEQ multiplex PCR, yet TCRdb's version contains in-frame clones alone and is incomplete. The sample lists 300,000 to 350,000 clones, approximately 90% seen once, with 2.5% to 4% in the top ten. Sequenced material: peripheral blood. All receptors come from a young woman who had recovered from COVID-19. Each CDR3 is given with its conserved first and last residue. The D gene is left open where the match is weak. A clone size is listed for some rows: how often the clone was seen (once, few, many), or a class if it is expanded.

TGCGCCAGCAGTCAATCGAAGGCGGGGGGCCAAGAGACCCAGTACTTC,CASSQSKAGGQETQYF,TRBD2,TRBJ2-5,TRBV23-1,-
TGTGCCAGTAGTATAGGGAACAGGGGGCCCAACTATGGCTACACCTTC,CASSIGNRGPNYGYTF,TRBD1,TRBJ1-2,TRBV19,once
TGTGCCAGCAGTCAGCGGGTCTCGACAGATACGCAGTATTTT,CASSQRVSTDTQYF,-,TRBJ2-3,TRBV6-6,-
TGTGCCAGTATTAAAAGCGGGAGTGCCTACAATGAGCAGTTCTTC,CASIKSGSAYNEQFF,TRBD2,TRBJ2-1,TRBV19,-
TGTGCCAGCAGCCTACAGGGGTGGAACTATGGCTACACCTTC,CASSLQGWNYGYTF,TRBD1,TRBJ1-2,TRBV5-4,-
TGTGCCAGCAATCTTAGCGGGAGGCGGACAGATACGCAGTATTTT,CASNLSGRRTDTQYF,TRBD2,TRBJ2-3,TRBV6-5,-
TGTGCCAGCTCATCGACTAGCGGGAGGGCAGATGAGCAGTTCTTC,CASSSTSGRADEQFF,TRBD2,TRBJ2-1,TRBV18,-
TGTGCCAGCAGCGAGGAACCAGTAGGTTATGGCTACACCTTC,CASSEEPVGYGYTF,-,TRBJ1-2,TRBV5-6,once
TGTGCCAGCAGCTTAAGCGGGAGGCAGGGGGGCTACAATGAGCAGTTCTTC,CASSLSGRQGGYNEQFF,TRBD2,TRBJ2-1,TRBV7-2,once
TGTGCCAGCAGTGGCCGACAGTGGAGCTCCTACAATGAGCAGTTCTTC,CASSGRQWSSYNEQFF,-,TRBJ2-1,TRBV25-1,-
TGTGCCAGCAGCTGGGACTTCTACAATGAGCAGTTCTTC,CASSWDFYNEQFF,-,TRBJ2-1,TRBV7-2,few
TGTGCCAGCAGAACTACAGGGGGAAGATGGAACCTTAGCAATCAGCCCCAGCATTTT,CASRTTGGRWNLSNQPQHF,-,TRBJ1-5,TRBV21-1,-
TGTGCCAGCAGCAAAGCCGGGGCTAGCGGAAGCACAGATACGCAGTATTTT,CASSKAGASGSTDTQYF,-,TRBJ2-3,TRBV21-1,-
TGTGCCAGCAGCTATCGACAGGGTGGTAACTATGGCTACACCTTC,CASSYRQGGNYGYTF,TRBD1,TRBJ1-2,TRBV7-2,-
TGTGCCACCCAGTTATTATCGGGTATTGATACGCAGTATTTT,CATQLLSGIDTQYF,-,TRBJ2-3,TRBV2,once
TGTGCCAGTAGTAGGGGACAGGGGGACAATGAGCAGTTCTTC,CASSRGQGDNEQFF,TRBD1,TRBJ2-1,TRBV19,-
TGTGCCAGTAGTATTCACAAGAGCAATCAGCCCCAGCATTTT,CASSIHKSNQPQHF,-,TRBJ1-5,TRBV19,-
TGTGCCAGCAGCTTAACTAACGTTGAGCAGTTCTTC,CASSLTNVEQFF,-,TRBJ2-1,TRBV7-2,-
TGTGCCAGCAGTTGGGCTAGCGGGAGGATGACCGGGGAGCTGTTTTTT,CASSWASGRMTGELFF,TRBD2,TRBJ2-2,TRBV27,-
TGTGCCAGCTCACCTGCGACAGGTCCTAGCACAGATACGCAGTATTTT,CASSPATGPSTDTQYF,-,TRBJ2-3,TRBV18,-
TGCGCCAGCAGCTTGTTCGACGGAGTGAACACTGAAGCTTTCTTT,CASSLFDGVNTEAFF,-,TRBJ1-1,TRBV5-1,few
TGTGCCAGCAGCTTACTCACCCGGGGGACCGGGGAGCTGTTTTTT,CASSLLTRGTGELFF,-,TRBJ2-2,TRBV7-6,-
TGTGCCAGCAGCTTAGGGGACAGGCTAATGAACACTGAAGCTTTCTTT,CASSLGDRLMNTEAFF,TRBD1,TRBJ1-1,TRBV11-3,-
TGCGCCAGCAGCCAAGGGACTAGCGGCTCCTACAATGAGCAGTTCTTC,CASSQGTSGSYNEQFF,TRBD2,TRBJ2-1,TRBV4-3,-
TGCGCCAGCAGCCAAGATGGGCAGGGCACAGATACGCAGTATTTT,CASSQDGQGTDTQYF,-,TRBJ2-3,TRBV4-1,-
TGTGCCATGCACAGGGATTCCCCCAACTATGGCTACACCTTC,CAMHRDSPNYGYTF,-,TRBJ1-2,TRBV24-1,-
TGTGCCAGTAGTATTACAGGGGTAAACACTGAAGCTTTCTTT,CASSITGVNTEAFF,TRBD1,TRBJ1-1,TRBV19,-